This TCR beta chain derives from a study of cytomegalovirus exposure and HLA in healthy donors. Looking at the study overall: Unique TCR beta sequences numbering 95 million to 130 million came from approximately 180 million T cells in an earlier analysis.

A word on this clone: No antigen is known for it.

Vbeta (60) and Jbeta (13) primers were used in the PCR. Here immunoSEQ multiplex PCR was the method, and the copy in TCRdb shows in-frame clones only, minus some. This sample has about 130,000 clones, with 81% found just once. The length of the CDR3 is 16 residues. Germline CDR1 MGHRA, CDR2 YSYEKL. The V gene end was trimmed by 2 bases and the J gene end by 5 bases; junction bases not matched to a gene: 7. Study conclusions and caveats: For most TCR beta V segments, an earlier analysis put the productive rate at about 90% or about 30% of the time.

Input material: PBMCs. The chain joins TRBV4-1 to TRBJ2-1; 9 bases are a match to TRBD1. This receptor was taken from a man between 18 and 35 years old in good health and CMV-seronegative. The CDR3 region has the DNA TGCGCCAGCAGCCAATCCGGGACAGGGATGGACAATGAGCAGTTCTTC. Protein sequence: CASSQSGTGMDNEQFF.